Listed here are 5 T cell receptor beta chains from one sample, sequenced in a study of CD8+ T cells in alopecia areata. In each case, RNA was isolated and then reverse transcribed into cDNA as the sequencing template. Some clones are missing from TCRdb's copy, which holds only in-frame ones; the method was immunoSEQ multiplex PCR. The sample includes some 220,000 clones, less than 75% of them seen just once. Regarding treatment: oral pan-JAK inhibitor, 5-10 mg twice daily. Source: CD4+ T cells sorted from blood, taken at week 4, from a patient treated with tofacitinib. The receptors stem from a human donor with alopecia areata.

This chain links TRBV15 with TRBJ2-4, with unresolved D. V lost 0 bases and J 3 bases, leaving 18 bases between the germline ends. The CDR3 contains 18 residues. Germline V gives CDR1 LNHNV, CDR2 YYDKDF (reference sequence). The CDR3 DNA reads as TGTGCCACCAGCAGAGATAATTCGAGCCCTAGGGTCAAAAACATTCAGTACTTC. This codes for CATSRDNSSPRVKNIQYF.

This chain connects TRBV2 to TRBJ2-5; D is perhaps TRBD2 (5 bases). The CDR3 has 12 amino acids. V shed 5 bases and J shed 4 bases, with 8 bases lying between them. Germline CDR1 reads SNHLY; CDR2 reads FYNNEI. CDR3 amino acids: CASSSSIETQYF. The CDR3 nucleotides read TGTGCCAGCAGTTCTAGCATAGAGACCCAGTACTTC. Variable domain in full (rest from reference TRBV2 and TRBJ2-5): EPEVTQTPSHQVTQMGQEVILRCVPISNHLYFYWYRQILGQKVEFLVSFYNNEISEKSEIFDDQFSVERPDGSNFTLKIRSTKLEDSAMYFCASSSSIETQYFGPGTRLLVL.

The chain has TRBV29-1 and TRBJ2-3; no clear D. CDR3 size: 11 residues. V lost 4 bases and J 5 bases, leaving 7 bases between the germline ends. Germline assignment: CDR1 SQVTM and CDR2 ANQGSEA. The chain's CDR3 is CSVGSGDTQYF. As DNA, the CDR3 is TGCAGCGTTGGCTCCGGAGATACGCAGTATTTT.

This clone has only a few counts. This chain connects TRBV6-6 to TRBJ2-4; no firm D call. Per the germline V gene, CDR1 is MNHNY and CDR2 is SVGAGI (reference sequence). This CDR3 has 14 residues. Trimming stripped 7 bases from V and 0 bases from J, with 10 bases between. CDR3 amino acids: CASTERVAKNIQYF. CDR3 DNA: TGTGCCAGCACCGAAAGAGTAGCCAAAAACATTCAGTACTTC.

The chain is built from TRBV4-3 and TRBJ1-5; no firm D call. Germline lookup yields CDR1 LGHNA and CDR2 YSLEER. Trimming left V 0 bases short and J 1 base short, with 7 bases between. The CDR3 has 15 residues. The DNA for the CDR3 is TGCGCCAGCAGCCAAGACAGGCTAAGCAATCAGCCCCAGCATTTT. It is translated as CASSQDRLSNQPQHF.